This is a list of T cell receptor beta chains from one sample in a study of CD8+ T cells in alopecia areata. Sequencing was performed with immunoSEQ multiplex PCR; in TCRdb, only in-frame clones are kept and a portion is missing. The data contain hundreds of thousands of clones, around two thirds of them singletons. The source material was CD4+ T cells sorted from blood, sampled at week 0. The receptors here all came from a human donor with alopecia areata. CDR3s include the opening cysteine and the closing phenylalanine or tryptophan. The order of the fields is J gene, V gene, D gene, clone size, CDR3 DNA, CDR3 protein. D genes are given only for firm matches. Clone size is shown for a subset of rows, as once, few, many or a class of expanded clone.

TRBJ2-3 | TRBV27 | TRBD2 | NA | TGTGCCAGCACCCCCGGGTGGGGGGGATCCACAGATACGCAGTATTTT | CASTPGWGGSTDTQYF
TRBJ2-2 | TRBV29-1 | NA | NA | TGCAGCGTCCGACTAGGCTCGGGCACCGGGGAGCTGTTTTTT | CSVRLGSGTGELFF
TRBJ2-3 | TRBV5-1 | NA | NA | TGCGCCAGCAGCTTGGTTAGCGGATCCACAGATACGCAGTATTTT | CASSLVSGSTDTQYF
TRBJ1-1 | TRBV30 | NA | NA | TGTGCCTGGAGTGGCAAGGGACCGCCGAACACTGAAGCTTTCTTT | CAWSGKGPPNTEAFF
TRBJ1-4 | TRBV4-2 | NA | NA | TGTGCCAGCAGCCAAGAAGGGCAGGGGAGTGAAAAACTGTTTTTT | CASSQEGQGSEKLFF
TRBJ1-1 | TRBV2 | NA | NA | TGTGCCAGCACGATCCACTCTGAAGCTTTCTTT | CASTIHSEAFF
TRBJ1-4 | TRBV2 | NA | once | TGTGCCAGCATGCCGGGGAGAGGGAATGAAAAACTGTTTTTT | CASMPGRGNEKLFF
TRBJ2-5 | TRBV2 | NA | NA | TGTGCCAGCAGCTTAATAACAGGATCCCAAGAGACCCAGTACTTC | CASSLITGSQETQYF
TRBJ2-1 | TRBV29-1 | NA | NA | TGCAGCGTTAGCGGCGGATCGGTTAATGAGCAGTTCTTC | CSVSGGSVNEQFF
TRBJ1-2 | TRBV30 | NA | NA | TGTGCCTGGAGTGTAACGTTATATGGCTACACCTTC | CAWSVTLYGYTF
TRBJ2-7 | TRBV6-1 | NA | NA | TGTGCCAGCAGTGAAGCGGTCTCCGCCTCCTACGAGCAGTACTTC | CASSEAVSASYEQYF
TRBJ2-3 | TRBV14 | NA | NA | TGTGCCAGCAGCCCCCGTACGGTCACAGATACGCAGTATTTT | CASSPRTVTDTQYF
TRBJ2-5 | TRBV2 | NA | few | TGTGCCAGCAGTGACGTTGGGGAGACCCAGTACTTC | CASSDVGETQYF
TRBJ2-7 | TRBV29-1 | NA | few | TGCAGCGTTGGTGAAGGGCCCTACGAGCAGTACTTC | CSVGEGPYEQYF
TRBJ1-5 | TRBV27 | NA | NA | TGTGCCAGCAGTTCTGGGGATCGTCAGCCCCAGCATTTT | CASSSGDRQPQHF
TRBJ2-3 | TRBV13 | TRBD2 | NA | TGTGCCAGCAGCTCCAGGGAAGCGGGGGATAGGCAGTATTTT | CASSSREAGDRQYF
TRBJ2-5 | TRBV13 | NA | NA | TGTGCCAGCAGCTTAGATTACCAAGAGACCCAGTACTTC | CASSLDYQETQYF
TRBJ2-7 | TRBV15 | NA | NA | TGTGCCACCAGCCAGATGGGCTACGAGCAGTACTTC | CATSQMGYEQYF
TRBJ1-5 | TRBV27 | NA | NA | TGTGCCAGCAGTTCCTTGGGGGGGCCTCAGCCCCAGCATTTT | CASSSLGGPQPQHF
TRBJ2-5 | TRBV11-3 | NA | NA | TGTGCCAGCAGCTTAGGGGGCAACCCACAAGAGACCCAGTACTTC | CASSLGGNPQETQYF
TRBJ1-1 | TRBV29-1 | NA | NA | TGCAGCGTTGAAGGGCAACGGGGGACGCTTGGCACTGAAGCTTTCTTT | CSVEGQRGTLGTEAFF
TRBJ2-1 | TRBV29-1 | NA | NA | TGCAGCGTTGTAACCCAACGTGAGCAGTTCTTC | CSVVTQREQFF
TRBJ1-1 | TRBV5-1 | NA | few | TGCGCCAGCAGCTTACAGGAGAACACTGAAGCTTTCTTT | CASSLQENTEAFF
TRBJ2-1 | TRBV11-2 | TRBD1 | NA | TGTGCCAGCAGCTTCCGACAGGGGGGGCAGTTCTTC | CASSFRQGGQFF
TRBJ1-6 | TRBV6-5 | NA | NA | TGTGCCAGCAGTCGTACCACAGCGGGGGGATCACCCCTCCACTTT | CASSRTTAGGSPLHF
TRBJ1-2 | TRBV30 | NA | NA | TGTGCCTGGAGTTATCAGGCTAACTATGGCTACACCTTC | CAWSYQANYGYTF
TRBJ1-1 | TRBV14 | NA | few | TGTGCCAGCAGCCACCACAGGGAGGTTTTCTTT | CASSHHREVFF
TRBJ1-2 | TRBV7-3 | NA | few | TGTGCCAGCAGCCCGAGGGAGAGGTCTGTCTATGGCTACACCTTC | CASSPRERSVYGYTF
TRBJ2-6 | TRBV27 | NA | few | TGTGCCAGCAGTTTATCGGTCGAGGGGGTACAACGCTCTGGGGCCAACGTCCTGACTTTC | CASSLSVEGVQRSGANVLTF
TRBJ1-5 | TRBV30 | NA | NA | TGTGCCTGGAGTTTATCGGATCAGCCCCAGCATTTT | CAWSLSDQPQHF
TRBJ1-2 | TRBV30 | NA | NA | TGTGCCTGGAGGTGGGTCGGGCGGAACTATGGCTACACCTTC | CAWRWVGRNYGYTF
TRBJ1-1 | TRBV29-1 | NA | NA | TGCAGCGTTGATCACCAGAACACTGAAGCTTTCTTT | CSVDHQNTEAFF
TRBJ1-5 | TRBV29-1 | NA | NA | TGCAGCGTTGCGGGGAGTAGCAATCAGCCCCAGCATTTT | CSVAGSSNQPQHF
TRBJ2-1 | TRBV11-2 | NA | few | TGTGCCAGCAGCTTACCCTCCCTGGGGGGCGAGCAGTTCTTC | CASSLPSLGGEQFF
TRBJ2-3 | TRBV6-5 | NA | NA | TGTGCCAGCAGCCCCCGGGATCTTGGAGATACGCAGTATTTT | CASSPRDLGDTQYF
TRBJ1-4 | TRBV7-9 | NA | NA | TGTGCCAGCAGCTTAGGATATCGAACTAATGAAAAACTGTTTTTT | CASSLGYRTNEKLFF
TRBJ1-6 | TRBV5-1 | NA | NA | TGCGCCAGCAGCTTGGACGGGGGACCAGGATCACCCCTCCACTTT | CASSLDGGPGSPLHF
TRBJ1-6 | TRBV30 | NA | NA | TGTGCCTGGAGGAGGTGGGGCCAGGGATACTATAATTCACCCCTCCACTTT | CAWRRWGQGYYNSPLHF
TRBJ2-7 | TRBV5-1 | NA | NA | TGCGCCAGCAGCTTGGAACCCAGCTCGATCTACGAGCAGTACTTC | CASSLEPSSIYEQYF
TRBJ2-7 | TRBV29-1 | NA | NA | TGCAGCGTTGAGTTGTCAGGAGTGATTAACCAGCAGTACTTC | CSVELSGVINQQYF
TRBJ2-7 | TRBV30 | NA | few | TGTGCCTGGAGTGTACATAAGGGATACGAGCAGTACTTC | CAWSVHKGYEQYF
TRBJ2-5 | TRBV29-1 | NA | NA | TGCAGCGTTGCCATGGTCTTGGAGACCCAGTACTTC | CSVAMVLETQYF
TRBJ2-6 | TRBV5-1 | NA | few | TGCGCCAGCAGGGGCAGGGGCGAGGGGGCCAACGTCCTGACTTTC | CASRGRGEGANVLTF
TRBJ2-5 | TRBV18 | NA | NA | TGTGCCAGCTCACCATTCTTAACGGAGGCACAAGAGACCCAGTACTTC | CASSPFLTEAQETQYF
TRBJ2-7 | TRBV6-6 | NA | once | TGTGCCAGCAGTGCCCTCGGGGAGCAGTACTTC | CASSALGEQYF
TRBJ2-3 | TRBV4-2 | TRBD1 | NA | TGTGCCAGCAGCCAAGATACCGGGACAGGGAGGGCAGATACGCAGTATTTT | CASSQDTGTGRADTQYF
TRBJ2-7 | TRBV13 | NA | NA | TGTGCCAGCAGCTTTCGGCAGGGGTCGAGCGAGCAGTACTTC | CASSFRQGSSEQYF
TRBJ2-2 | TRBV29-1 | NA | few | TGCAGCGCCTACAAGAGCGCGAACACCGGGGAGCTGTTTTTT | CSAYKSANTGELFF
TRBJ1-5 | TRBV30 | TRBD1 | NA | TGTGCCTGGAGCGCTGGACAGGGCGCGGATAGCAATCAGCCCCAGCATTTT | CAWSAGQGADSNQPQHF
TRBJ2-5 | TRBV27 | TRBD2 | NA | TGTGCCAGCAGTTCATACGGACTAGCGGGGGGGCCTGTGACCCAGTACTTC | CASSSYGLAGGPVTQYF
TRBJ2-7 | TRBV30 | NA | NA | TGTGCCTGGAAGGGCTTATGGGAGCAGTACTTC | CAWKGLWEQYF
TRBJ1-1 | TRBV9 | NA | NA | TGTGCCAGCAGCGTAGGGCACCGGGCGAACACTGAAGCTTTCTTT | CASSVGHRANTEAFF
TRBJ1-1 | TRBV29-1 | NA | NA | TGCAGCGCTGGTGACTTTGAAGCTTTCTTT | CSAGDFEAFF
TRBJ1-6 | TRBV30 | NA | NA | TGTGCCTGGAGTGGCGGACACAGACTGGATAATTCACCCCTCCACTTT | CAWSGGHRLDNSPLHF
TRBJ1-2 | TRBV9 | TRBD1 | NA | TGTGCCAGCACTCGCCAGGGGGCTGGCTATGGCTACACCTTC | CASTRQGAGYGYTF
TRBJ2-2 | TRBV6-5 | TRBD1 | NA | TGTGCCAGCAGAATCACAGGGGCCGGGGAGCTGTTTTTT | CASRITGAGELFF
TRBJ1-4 | TRBV29-1 | NA | few | TGCAGCGTTGAATCGGTGGAGGGGGTTGAAAAACTGTTTTTT | CSVESVEGVEKLFF
TRBJ2-1 | TRBV15 | NA | NA | TGTGCCACCAGCAGAGATTACGGCGGAATGGCCTACAATGAGCAGTTCTTC | CATSRDYGGMAYNEQFF
TRBJ2-5 | TRBV2 | NA | NA | TGTGCCAGCAGGATCCAAGAGACCCAGTACTTC | CASRIQETQYF